The rows below give T cell receptor beta chains drawn from one sample of a study of T cell repertoires in cytomegalovirus infection. TCRdb called the reads again in MiXCR, with one record for every CDR3 protein. This table has about half a million distinct CDR3 sequences, around a third appearing once. No antigen has been assigned to these receptors. The sequenced sample was cultured PBMCs, obtained from culture after CMV antigen stimulation. These receptors originate from a human donor in good health (CMV status not recorded). Some clones in this sample may be carry-over from other donors' samples. Each CDR3 is given with its conserved first and last residue. A D gene is named only where the DNA matches it firmly. Some rows mark clone size as missing; the rest say once, few, many or name a class of expanded clone.

TRBJ1-5 TRBD1 few TRBV6-8 CASSRRTGGGNQPQHF TGTGCCAGCAGTCGCCGGACAGGGGGGGGCAATCAGCCCCAGCATTTT
TRBJ1-1 TRBD1 NA TRBV7-2 CASRPPGQQRTEAFF TGTGCCAGCAGGCCTCCGGGACAGCAGAGGACTGAAGCTTTCTTT
TRBJ1-1 NA NA TRBV5-5 CASSLGWGEAFF TGTGCCAGCAGCTTGGGGTGGGGTGAAGCTTTCTTT
TRBJ1-1 NA NA TRBV7-3 CASSSHGVEAFF TGTGCCAGCAGCTCCCATGGGGTAGAAGCTTTCTTT
TRBJ1-1 NA NA TRBV13 CASSLMPPNTEAFF TGTGCCAGCAGCTTAATGCCGCCGAACACTGAAGCTTTCTTT
TRBJ2-6 NA once TRBV27 CASSLGGSTGANVLTF TGTGCCAGCAGTTTGGGGGGCAGCACTGGGGCCAACGTCCTGACTTTC
TRBJ1-2 TRBD1 NA TRBV7-9 CASSLVSGTGFGYGYTF TGTGCCAGCAGCTTAGTTTCCGGGACAGGGTTCGGCTATGGCTACACCTTC
TRBJ2-3 NA many TRBV7-2 CASRGGTDTQYF TGTGCCAGCAGGGGGGGCACAGATACGCAGTATTTT
TRBJ2-3 NA NA TRBV7-9 CASLLRGSTDTQYF TGTGCCAGCCTTCTGAGAGGGAGCACAGATACGCAGTATTTT
TRBJ1-1 NA NA TRBV9 CASSPRFLGGTEAFF TGTGCCAGCAGCCCCCGATTCCTCGGTGGCACTGAAGCTTTCTTT
TRBJ1-6 NA NA TRBV19 CASSVQRRESPLHF TGTGCCAGTAGTGTCCAACGAAGGGAATCACCCCTCCACTTT
TRBJ2-6 NA few TRBV6-2/TRBV6-3 CASRYSETSGANVLTF TGTGCCAGCAGATACTCAGAGACCTCTGGGGCCAACGTCCTGACTTTC
TRBJ1-2 NA NA TRBV24-1 CATSDSSFYGYTF TGTGCCACCAGTGATTCCAGTTTCTATGGCTACACCTTC
TRBJ2-1 NA many TRBV7-2 CASSAPVDEQFF TGTGCCAGCAGCGCTCCCGTGGATGAGCAGTTCTTC
TRBJ2-1 NA few TRBV6-9 CASSNRHNEQFF TGTGCCAGCAGCAACCGACACAATGAGCAGTTCTTC
TRBJ1-2 NA NA TRBV7-3 CASSLTTGANTGYGYTF TGTGCCAGCAGCTTAACGACAGGCGCAAATACAGGCTATGGCTACACCTTC
TRBJ1-3 NA few TRBV29-1 CSARAASGNTIYF TGCAGCGCTCGTGCCGCCTCTGGAAACACCATATATTTT
TRBJ1-4 TRBD1 few TRBV7-2 CASSDRAKGWNEKLFF TGTGCCAGCAGCGACAGGGCAAAAGGGTGGAATGAAAAACTGTTTTTT
TRBJ1-5 NA NA TRBV7-2 CASSLVRDNQPQHF TGTGCCAGCAGCTTAGTCAGGGACAATCAGCCCCAGCATTTT
TRBJ2-2 NA NA TRBV6-2/TRBV6-3 CASSVPGELFF TGTGCCAGCTCCGTCCCCGGGGAGCTGTTTTTT
TRBJ2-5 NA NA TRBV11-2 CASSPKPTGRETQYF TGTGCCAGCAGCCCTAAACCCACTGGGCGAGAGACCCAGTACTTC
TRBJ2-1 TRBD2 NA TRBV4-3 CASSLDGGAYNEQFF TGCGCCAGCAGCCTCGACGGGGGGGCCTACAATGAGCAGTTCTTC
TRBJ1-2 TRBD1 NA TRBV11-3 CASSPGGGGDYGYTF TGTGCCAGCAGCCCCGGGGGAGGGGGCGACTATGGCTACACCTTC
TRBJ1-1 NA NA TRBV6-5 CASSHLDRNTEAFF TGTGCCAGCAGTCACCTAGATAGGAACACTGAAGCTTTCTTT
TRBJ2-1 TRBD2 few TRBV5-4 CASSLGTSGDNEQFF TGTGCCAGCAGTCTCGGGACTAGCGGAGACAATGAGCAGTTCTTC
TRBJ1-4 NA NA TRBV20-1 CSARLQGYEKLFF TGCAGTGCTAGACTACAGGGATATGAAAAACTGTTTTTT
TRBJ1-6 TRBD1 NA TRBV28 CASSSPRDRVNSPLHF TGTGCCAGCAGTTCTCCCCGGGACAGGGTTAATTCACCCCTCCACTTT
TRBJ2-1 TRBD1 few TRBV7-9 CASSPAWWDSFTSYNEQFF TGTGCCAGCAGCCCAGCGTGGTGGGACAGCTTCACGTCATACAATGAGCAGTTCTTC
TRBJ1-5 NA NA TRBV7-3 CASSLTPLGDRGDQPQHF TGTGCCAGCAGCTTAACCCCCCTCGGTGACAGAGGTGATCAGCCCCAGCATTTT
TRBJ1-1 NA few TRBV19 CASIFGAGMNTEAFF NA
TRBJ1-1 NA NA TRBV6-8 CASSDQAGSSAFF TGTGCCAGCAGTGACCAGGCAGGATCATCAGCTTTCTTT
TRBJ2-1 TRBD2 NA TRBV29-1 CSVRGASGRAGPYNEQFF TGCAGCGTCCGGGGGGCTAGCGGGAGGGCGGGTCCCTACAATGAGCAGTTCTTC
TRBJ2-1 NA few TRBV12-3/TRBV12-4 CASSLETRGGEQFF TGTGCCAGCAGTTTAGAGACTAGAGGGGGTGAGCAGTTCTTC
TRBJ2-3 NA NA TRBV6-5 CASSYTGLAADTQYF TGTGCCAGCAGTTACACCGGACTTGCTGCGGATACGCAGTATTTT
TRBJ2-1 NA NA TRBV10-2 CASSVNIPYNEQFF TGCGCCAGCAGCGTAAATATCCCCTACAATGAGCAGTTCTTC
TRBJ2-1 TRBD1 many TRBV7-2 CASSRGQGRIDEQFF TGTGCCAGCAGCCGAGGACAGGGTAGAATAGATGAGCAGTTCTTC
TRBJ2-5 NA NA TRBV27 CASSFGGPGAQTQYF TGTGCCAGCAGTTTCGGGGGACCGGGAGCCCAGACCCAGTACTTC
TRBJ2-5 TRBD2 few TRBV2 CASSEYPAGAQETQYF TGTGCCAGCAGTGAATACCCAGCGGGGGCACAAGAGACCCAGTACTTC
TRBJ2-5 TRBD2 few TRBV7-6 CASSPQAGLAGGPLLRTETQYF TGTGCCAGCAGCCCCCAGGCGGGGTTAGCGGGAGGGCCTCTTTTGCGCACAGAGACCCAGTACTTC
TRBJ1-1 NA NA TRBV5-1 CASSQRPGMNTEAFF TGCGCCAGCAGCCAACGTCCGGGCATGAACACTGAAGCTTTCTTT
TRBJ2-2 NA few TRBV6-5 CASSDRWNGELFF TGTGCCAGCAGCGACCGCTGGAACGGGGAGCTGTTTTTT
TRBJ1-1 NA NA TRBV27 CASKMNTEAFF TGTGCCAGCAAGATGAACACTGAAGCTTTCTTT
TRBJ2-1 NA NA TRBV20-1 CSARGMADYSYNEQFF TGCAGTGCTAGAGGAATGGCGGACTACTCCTACAATGAGCAGTTCTTC
TRBJ2-5 NA NA TRBV7-2 CASSLAHRETQYF TGTGCCAGCAGCTTAGCCCACAGGGAGACCCAGTACTTC
TRBJ2-2 TRBD2 NA TRBV5-1 CASSQLAGAPGELFF TGCGCCAGCAGCCAACTAGCGGGAGCCCCCGGGGAGCTGTTTTTT
TRBJ1-6 NA NA TRBV30 CAWSVLTDNSPLHF TGTGCCTGGAGTGTTTTGACCGATAATTCACCCCTCCACTTT
TRBJ2-2 NA once TRBV2 CAGRLVAMNTGELFF TGTGCCGGGAGACTAGTGGCGATGAACACCGGGGAGCTGTTTTTT
TRBJ2-5 TRBD1 few TRBV7-3 CASSLTGFQETQYF TGTGCCAGCAGCTTGACAGGGTTCCAAGAGACCCAGTACTTC